This T cell receptor (beta chain) was captured by sequencing in a study of T cells in Graves' hyperthyroidism and ophthalmopathy. Study-level information: Any treatment followed the collection of peripheral blood at initial diagnosis. Notes on the study in general: Ophthalmopathy, as predicted by the model, came a median approximately 6.5 months after the prediction. Most expanded thyroid clonotypes above 0.001 also appeared in blood.

Uncontrolled infection, other autoimmune disease, pregnancy or lactation led to exclusion. The sample holds a few counts of this clonotype. The antigen remains unidentified. Researchers amplified the TCR beta CDR3 regions from RNA transcripts. When the TCR CDR3 underwent first-round RT-PCR, the HTBI primer set was used. In TCRdb, the multiplex PCR reads were re-called with MiXCR into one record per CDR3 protein. The sample has 700,000 to 850,000 distinct CDR3 sequences; under 45% are singletons. The TCR originated in a woman in her forties with Graves' hyperthyroidism. The sequenced sample consisted of blood.

DNA of the CDR3: TGTGCCAGCAGCCTATCAAGGGGAGATGGGTATGGCTACACCTTC. Its translation is CASSLSRGDGYGYTF. This chain links TRBV7-9 with TRBJ1-2, with D perhaps TRBD1 (5 bases). V was trimmed by 5 bases and J by 5 bases, leaving 18 bases between them. The germline V gene encodes CDR1 SEHNR and CDR2 FQNEAQ (reference sequence). The CDR3 has 15 residues.